A selection of T cell receptor beta chains follows, all from one sample in a study of siplizumab effects on memory and regulatory T cells. TCRdb's table, derived via immunoSEQ multiplex PCR, lists solely in-frame clones and lacks some. There are 100,000 to 120,000 clones in the sample; about 93% occur only once, and about 0.32% lies in the top ten. What was sequenced was CD4+ T cells sorted from blood. The receptors originated from a human donor in good health. CDR3s include the opening cysteine and the closing phenylalanine or tryptophan. The order of the fields is D gene, J gene, clone size, V gene, CDR3 DNA, CDR3 protein. A D gene is named only where the DNA matches it firmly. Clone size appears in some rows only: once, few, many, or a class for an expanded clone.

D: -; J: TRBJ2-3; size: once; V: TRBV5-1; DNA: TGCGCCAGCAGCTCCTTTACAGATACGCAGTATTTT; CDR3: CASSSFTDTQYF
D: TRBD1; J: TRBJ2-1; size: -; V: TRBV11-3; DNA: TGTGCCAGCAGCGGCCCCGGACAGGGCTCCTACAATGAGCAGTTCTTC; CDR3: CASSGPGQGSYNEQFF
D: -; J: TRBJ1-2; size: -; V: TRBV19; DNA: TGTGCCAGTAACAGTGGGAGGGCCGCCGACTTTTTCTATGGCTACACCTTC; CDR3: CASNSGRAADFFYGYTF
D: TRBD1; J: TRBJ2-1; size: -; V: TRBV14; DNA: TGTGCCAGCAGCCGCCAGACAGGGAGCTCCTACAATGAGCAGTTCTTC; CDR3: CASSRQTGSSYNEQFF
D: TRBD1; J: TRBJ2-3; size: -; V: TRBV9; DNA: TGTGCCAGCAGCCGGGGGACAGGGGACACAGATACGCAGTATTTT; CDR3: CASSRGTGDTDTQYF
D: TRBD1; J: TRBJ2-6; size: -; V: TRBV2; DNA: TGTGCCAGCAGTTATACTCCGGGACAGGGCCTCTCTGGGGCCAACGTCCTGACTTTC; CDR3: CASSYTPGQGLSGANVLTF
D: TRBD1; J: TRBJ1-6; size: few; V: TRBV15; DNA: TGTGCCACCGGGACAGGGGTTGGGTCACCCCTCCACTTT; CDR3: CATGTGVGSPLHF
D: TRBD1; J: TRBJ2-7; size: -; V: TRBV19; DNA: TGTGCCAGTAGTCTCCGGGACAGGGGTTCTCGGATTCCATACGAGCAGTACTTC; CDR3: CASSLRDRGSRIPYEQYF
D: TRBD2; J: TRBJ2-7; size: -; V: TRBV4-1; DNA: TGCGCCAGCAGCCAAGGACCGTTGCGGGGGGTCTACGAGCAGTACTTC; CDR3: CASSQGPLRGVYEQYF
D: -; J: TRBJ2-1; size: few; V: TRBV4-1; DNA: TGCGCCAGCAGCCTCGACTACAATGAGCAGTTCTTC; CDR3: CASSLDYNEQFF
D: -; J: TRBJ2-1; size: -; V: TRBV2; DNA: TGTGCCAGCAGTGTGGTCCAGGGCAATGAGCAGTTCTTC; CDR3: CASSVVQGNEQFF
D: -; J: TRBJ2-4; size: -; V: TRBV18; DNA: TGTGCCAGCTCACCTCGTCGAATACAGGAGGCCAAAAACATTCAGTACTTC; CDR3: CASSPRRIQEAKNIQYF
D: -; J: TRBJ2-7; size: -; V: TRBV7-8; DNA: TGTGCCAGCAGCTTAGCCCGAAACTCCTACGAGCAGTACTTC; CDR3: CASSLARNSYEQYF
D: -; J: TRBJ1-1; size: -; V: TRBV11-2; DNA: TGTGCCAGCAGCTTACGGGGGAGTTGGGCTGAAGCTTTCTTT; CDR3: CASSLRGSWAEAFF
D: -; J: TRBJ2-1; size: -; V: TRBV5-1; DNA: TGCGCCAGCAGCTTGGGCGGGATAGTCGAGAATGAGCAGTTCTTC; CDR3: CASSLGGIVENEQFF
D: TRBD1; J: TRBJ1-1; size: -; V: TRBV2; DNA: TGTGCCAGCAGTGAATGGTCCAGGGGGACGAACACTGAAGCTTTCTTT; CDR3: CASSEWSRGTNTEAFF
D: -; J: TRBJ1-1; size: -; V: TRBV19; DNA: TGTGCCAGTAGTATCTTGGCAGGGGTCACTGAAGCTTTCTTT; CDR3: CASSILAGVTEAFF
D: TRBD2; J: TRBJ2-7; size: -; V: TRBV11-2; DNA: TGTGCCAGCAGCCAGGGAGGGACCTCCTACGAGCAGTACTTC; CDR3: CASSQGGTSYEQYF
D: TRBD1; J: TRBJ1-2; size: -; V: TRBV6-1; DNA: TGTGCCAGCAGGACCGGGACAGGGGGGCACTATGGCTACACCTTC; CDR3: CASRTGTGGHYGYTF
D: TRBD1; J: TRBJ2-7; size: -; V: TRBV30; DNA: TGTGCCTGGAGTGGGACAGGGGGCTACGAGCAGTACTTC; CDR3: CAWSGTGGYEQYF
D: -; J: TRBJ2-2; size: -; V: TRBV2; DNA: TGTGCCAGCAAGGGCCCGGCAGGGGACACCGGGGAGCTGTTTTTT; CDR3: CASKGPAGDTGELFF
D: TRBD2; J: TRBJ2-6; size: once; V: TRBV7-3; DNA: TGTGCCAGCAGCCGCTGGGGGGGGTCCCCCTCTGGGGCCAACGTCCTGACTTTC; CDR3: CASSRWGGSPSGANVLTF
D: TRBD1; J: TRBJ1-4; size: -; V: TRBV5-1; DNA: TGCGCCAGCAGCTTGGCCCTTAACCGGGACAGGGGGTTTGAAAAACTGTTTTTT; CDR3: CASSLALNRDRGFEKLFF
D: -; J: TRBJ1-3; size: -; V: TRBV9; DNA: TGTGCCAGCAGCGTAACCGCAGGCGCCTCTGGAAACACCATATATTTT; CDR3: CASSVTAGASGNTIYF
D: TRBD2; J: TRBJ2-4; size: -; V: TRBV5-6; DNA: TGTGCCAGCAGCCTGGATGAGAGCGGGGCTAGGGACATTCAGTACTTC; CDR3: CASSLDESGARDIQYF
D: -; J: TRBJ1-2; size: -; V: TRBV25-1; DNA: TGTGCCAGCGGTACTTCGGGCAGGGCGGTCGGCTACACCTTC; CDR3: CASGTSGRAVGYTF
D: -; J: TRBJ1-5; size: once; V: TRBV30; DNA: TGTGCCTGGAGTATCGACGGAGATCAGCCCCAGCATTTT; CDR3: CAWSIDGDQPQHF
D: -; J: TRBJ1-2; size: -; V: TRBV19; DNA: TGTGCCAGTAGTATGGTTGGGTACTATGGCTACACCTTC; CDR3: CASSMVGYYGYTF
D: -; J: TRBJ1-2; size: few; V: TRBV7-9; DNA: TGTGCCAGCAGCTCCGTCTCCCTCTATGGCTACACCTTC; CDR3: CASSSVSLYGYTF
D: -; J: TRBJ1-5; size: -; V: TRBV19; DNA: TGTGCCAGTACAACGACAGGAGGGCAGCCCCAGCATTTT; CDR3: CASTTTGGQPQHF
D: TRBD2; J: TRBJ2-7; size: -; V: TRBV10-3; DNA: TGTGCCATCTCTGGACTAGCGCGCTACGAGCAGTACTTC; CDR3: CAISGLARYEQYF
D: -; J: TRBJ2-5; size: -; V: TRBV25-1; DNA: TGTGCCAGCAGTGATAGGGGAAGGATCCAAGAGACCCAGTACTTC; CDR3: CASSDRGRIQETQYF
D: -; J: TRBJ1-5; size: -; V: TRBV15; DNA: TGTGCCACCAGCTCTGGTGTAGGTTATCAGCCCCAGCATTTT; CDR3: CATSSGVGYQPQHF
D: -; J: TRBJ2-7; size: -; V: TRBV19; DNA: TGTGCCAGTAGTATACGGAAGCTTGAGGAGCAGTACTTC; CDR3: CASSIRKLEEQYF
D: -; J: TRBJ2-3; size: -; V: TRBV9; DNA: TGTGCCAGCAGCCCGGGACAAATTTTAGATACGCAGTATTTT; CDR3: CASSPGQILDTQYF
D: -; J: TRBJ2-7; size: -; V: TRBV6-5; DNA: TGTGCCAGCAGTTACAGGGGCCCCCCCTACGAGCAGTACTTC; CDR3: CASSYRGPPYEQYF
D: -; J: TRBJ1-1; size: once; V: TRBV4-2; DNA: TGTGCCAGCAGCCAAGAAGGGGACACTGAAGCTTTCTTT; CDR3: CASSQEGDTEAFF
D: -; J: TRBJ1-4; size: -; V: TRBV30; DNA: TGTGCCTGGAGTCCACCCCCGAGGGGGAGGGCTGTTGAAAAACTGTTTTTT; CDR3: CAWSPPPRGRAVEKLFF
D: -; J: TRBJ1-2; size: -; V: TRBV2; DNA: TGTGCCAGCAGGGAGGGGATAGGATCATCAGAGGGCTACACCTTC; CDR3: CASREGIGSSEGYTF
D: -; J: TRBJ2-5; size: -; V: TRBV30; DNA: TGTGCCTGGAGTCCCCTGGGGGTTTGGGAGCAGTACTTC; CDR3: CAWSPLGVWEQYF
D: -; J: TRBJ1-5; size: -; V: TRBV9; DNA: TGTGCCAGCAGCGTAGCCCCAGGCCCGGGCAATCAGCCCCAGCATTTT; CDR3: CASSVAPGPGNQPQHF
D: -; J: TRBJ2-7; size: -; V: TRBV5-1; DNA: TGCGCCAGCAGACGGGAACACGGGGCCTACGAGCAGTACTTC; CDR3: CASRREHGAYEQYF
D: -; J: TRBJ2-1; size: -; V: TRBV6-6; DNA: TGTGCCAGCACCAACCAGGCGCAATTTCGCAATGAGCAGTTCTTC; CDR3: CASTNQAQFRNEQFF
D: -; J: TRBJ1-4; size: -; V: TRBV4-1; DNA: TGCGCCAGCACCTCGACAGAAGTTGCAACTAATGAAAAACTGTTTTTT; CDR3: CASTSTEVATNEKLFF
D: TRBD1; J: TRBJ1-4; size: -; V: TRBV30; DNA: TGTGCCTGGTCAATGGGGGGACAGGGGTATGAAAAACTGTTTTTT; CDR3: CAWSMGGQGYEKLFF